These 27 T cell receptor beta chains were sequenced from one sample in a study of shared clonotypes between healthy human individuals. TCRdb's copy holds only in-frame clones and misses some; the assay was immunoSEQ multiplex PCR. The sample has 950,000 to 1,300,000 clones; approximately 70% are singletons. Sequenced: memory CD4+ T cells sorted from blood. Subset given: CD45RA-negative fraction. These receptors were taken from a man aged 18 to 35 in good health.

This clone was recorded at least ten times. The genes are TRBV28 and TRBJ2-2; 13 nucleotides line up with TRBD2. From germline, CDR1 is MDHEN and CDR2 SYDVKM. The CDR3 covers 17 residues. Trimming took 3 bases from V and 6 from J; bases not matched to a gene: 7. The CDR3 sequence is CASSLWRLAGGPGELFF. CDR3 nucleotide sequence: TGTGCCAGCAGTTTGTGGAGACTAGCGGGGGGCCCCGGGGAGCTGTTTTTT.

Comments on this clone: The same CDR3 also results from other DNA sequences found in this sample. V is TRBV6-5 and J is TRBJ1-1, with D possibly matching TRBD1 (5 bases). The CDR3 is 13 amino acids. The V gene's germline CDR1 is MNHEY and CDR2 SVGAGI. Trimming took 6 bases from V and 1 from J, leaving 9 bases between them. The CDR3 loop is CASSQQENTEAFF. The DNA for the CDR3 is TGTGCCAGCAGCCAACAGGAGAACACTGAAGCTTTCTTT.

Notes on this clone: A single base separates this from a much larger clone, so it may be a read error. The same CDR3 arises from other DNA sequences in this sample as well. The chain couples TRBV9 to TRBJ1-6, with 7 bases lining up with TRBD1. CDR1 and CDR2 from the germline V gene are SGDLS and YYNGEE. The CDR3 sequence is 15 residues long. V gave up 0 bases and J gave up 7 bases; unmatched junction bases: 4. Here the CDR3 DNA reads TGTGCCAGCAGCGTAGGAGGGACAGCAAATTCACCCCTCCACTTT. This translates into CASSVGGTANSPLHF.

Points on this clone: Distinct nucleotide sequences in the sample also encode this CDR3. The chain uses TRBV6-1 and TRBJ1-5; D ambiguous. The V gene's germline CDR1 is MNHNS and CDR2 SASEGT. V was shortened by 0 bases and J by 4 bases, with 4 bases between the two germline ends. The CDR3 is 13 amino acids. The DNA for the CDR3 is TGTGCCAGCAGTGAAGCCAGGAATCAGCCCCAGCATTTT. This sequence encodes CASSEARNQPQHF.

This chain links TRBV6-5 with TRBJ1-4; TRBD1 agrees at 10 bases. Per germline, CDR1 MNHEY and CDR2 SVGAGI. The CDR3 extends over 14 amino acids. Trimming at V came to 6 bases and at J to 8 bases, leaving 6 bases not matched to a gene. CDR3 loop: CASRAGTGAEKLFF. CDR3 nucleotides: TGTGCCAGCAGAGCCGGGACAGGGGCCGAAAAACTGTTTTTT.

The CDR3 spells CASSARTSPGDTGELFF. CDR3 nucleotide sequence: TGTGCCAGCAGCGCCAGGACTAGCCCCGGGGACACCGGGGAGCTGTTTTTT. The chain carries TRBV9 and TRBJ2-2, with TRBD2 matching over 8 bases. Trimming took 3 bases from V and 3 from J; bases not matched to a gene: 10. CDR1 SGDLS and CDR2 YYNGEE come from the germline V gene. The CDR3 totals 17 residues.

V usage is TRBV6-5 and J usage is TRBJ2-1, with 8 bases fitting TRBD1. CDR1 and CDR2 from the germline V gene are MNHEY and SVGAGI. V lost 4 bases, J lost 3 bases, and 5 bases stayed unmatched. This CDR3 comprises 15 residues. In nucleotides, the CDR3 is TGTGCCAGCAGTTCCGCCGGGACAGGCTACAATGAGCAGTTCTTC. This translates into CASSSAGTGYNEQFF.

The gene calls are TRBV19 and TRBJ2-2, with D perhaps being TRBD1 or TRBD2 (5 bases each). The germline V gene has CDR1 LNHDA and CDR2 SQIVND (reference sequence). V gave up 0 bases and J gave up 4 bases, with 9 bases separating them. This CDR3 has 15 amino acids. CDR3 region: CASSIEGTVTGELFF. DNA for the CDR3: TGTGCCAGTAGTATAGAAGGGACCGTCACCGGGGAGCTGTTTTTT.

The CDR3 bases are TGTGCCAGCAGGAGGACTAGCGGGGGGAGCTCCTACGAGCAGTACTTC. Translated, it gives CASRRTSGGSSYEQYF. V gene TRBV7-3 combines with J gene TRBJ2-7; the match to TRBD2 covers 14 bases. V shed 6 bases, J shed 0 bases, and the junction held 4 bases outside the gene matches. The germline gives CDR1 SGHTA, CDR2 FQGTGA. The CDR3 covers 16 residues.

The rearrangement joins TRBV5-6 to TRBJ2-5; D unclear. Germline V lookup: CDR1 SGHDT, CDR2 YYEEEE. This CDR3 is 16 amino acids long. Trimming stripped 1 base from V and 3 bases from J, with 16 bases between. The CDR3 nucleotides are TGTGCCAGCAGCTTGTTGGTGGAGCTCCACAAAGAGACCCAGTACTTC. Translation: CASSLLVELHKETQYF. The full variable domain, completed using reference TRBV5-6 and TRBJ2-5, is DAGVTQSPTHLIKTRGQQVTLRCSPKSGHDTVSWYQQALGQGPQFIFQYYEEEERQRGNFPDRFSGHQFPNYSSELNVNALLLGDSALYLCASSLLVELHKETQYFGPGTRLLVL.

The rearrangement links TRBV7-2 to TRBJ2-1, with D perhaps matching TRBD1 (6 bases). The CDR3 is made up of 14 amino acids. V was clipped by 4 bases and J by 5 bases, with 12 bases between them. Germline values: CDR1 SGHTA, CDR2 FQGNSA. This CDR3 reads CASSSLDSHNEQFF. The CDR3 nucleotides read TGTGCCAGCAGCTCCCTGGACAGCCACAATGAGCAGTTCTTC. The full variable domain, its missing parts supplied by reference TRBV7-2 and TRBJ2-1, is GAGVSQSPSNKVTEKGKDVELRCDPISGHTALYWYRQSLGQGLEFLIYFQGNSAPDKSGLPSDRFSAERTGGSVSTLTIQRTQQEDSAVYLCASSSLDSHNEQFFGPGTRLTVL.

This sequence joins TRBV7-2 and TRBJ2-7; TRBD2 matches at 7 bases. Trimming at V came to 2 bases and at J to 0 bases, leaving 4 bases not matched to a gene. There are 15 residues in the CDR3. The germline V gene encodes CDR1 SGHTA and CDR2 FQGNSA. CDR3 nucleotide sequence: TGTGCCAGCAGCTTATGGGGGGGTCCCTCCTACGAGCAGTACTTC. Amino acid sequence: CASSLWGGPSYEQYF.

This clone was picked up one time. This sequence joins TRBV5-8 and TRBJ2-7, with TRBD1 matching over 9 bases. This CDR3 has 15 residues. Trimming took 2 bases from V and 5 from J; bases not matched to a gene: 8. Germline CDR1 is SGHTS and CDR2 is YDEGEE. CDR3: CASSFGTGNRHEQYF. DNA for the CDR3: TGTGCCAGCAGCTTCGGGACAGGGAATCGCCACGAGCAGTACTTC. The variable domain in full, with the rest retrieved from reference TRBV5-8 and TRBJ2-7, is EAGVTQSPTHLIKTRGQQATLRCSPISGHTSVYWYQQALGLGLQFLLWYDEGEERNRGNFPPRFSGRQFPNYSSELNVNALELEDSALYLCASSFGTGNRHEQYFGPGTRLTVT.

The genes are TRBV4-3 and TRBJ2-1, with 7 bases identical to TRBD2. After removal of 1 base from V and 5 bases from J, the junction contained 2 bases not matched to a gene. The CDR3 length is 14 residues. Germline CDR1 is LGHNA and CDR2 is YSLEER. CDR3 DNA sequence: TGCGCCAGCAGCCAAGGACTAGCCGACAATGAGCAGTTCTTC. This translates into CASSQGLADNEQFF.

CDR3 region: CASSAPPRLELDTQYF. The CDR3 coding sequence is TGTGCCAGCAGCGCACCCCCGCGGCTAGAATTAGATACGCAGTATTTT. The chain has TRBV7-9 and TRBJ2-3; D remains unclear. This CDR3 has 16 residues. Germline values: CDR1 SEHNR, CDR2 FQNEAQ (reference sequence). V was clipped by 5 bases and J by 5 bases, with 20 bases between them.

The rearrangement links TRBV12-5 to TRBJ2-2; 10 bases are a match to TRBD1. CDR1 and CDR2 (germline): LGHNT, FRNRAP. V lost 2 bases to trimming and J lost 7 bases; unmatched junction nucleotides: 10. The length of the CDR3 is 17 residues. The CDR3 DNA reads TGTGCTAGTGGTTTGCCACATCCCGGGACAGGGGTCGGGGAGCTGTTTTTT. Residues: CASGLPHPGTGVGELFF.

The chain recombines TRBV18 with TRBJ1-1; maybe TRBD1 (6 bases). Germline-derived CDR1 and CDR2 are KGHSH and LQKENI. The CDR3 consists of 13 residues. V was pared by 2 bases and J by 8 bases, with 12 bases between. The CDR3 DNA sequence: TGTGCCAGCTCACCAGACATAGGGACAGAAGCTTTCTTT. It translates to CASSPDIGTEAFF.

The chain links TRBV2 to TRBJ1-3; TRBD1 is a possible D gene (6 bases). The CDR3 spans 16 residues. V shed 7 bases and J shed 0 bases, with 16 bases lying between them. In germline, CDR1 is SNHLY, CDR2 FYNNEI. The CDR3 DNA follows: TGTGCCAGCACCGGGGGGACAACATACTCTGGAAACACCATATATTTT. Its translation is CASTGGTTYSGNTIYF.

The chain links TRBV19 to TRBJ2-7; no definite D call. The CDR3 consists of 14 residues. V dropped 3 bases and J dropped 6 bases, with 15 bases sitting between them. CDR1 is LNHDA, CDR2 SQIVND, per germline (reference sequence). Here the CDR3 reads CASSINQLTSEQYF. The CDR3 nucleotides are TGTGCCAGTAGTATTAACCAACTAACCTCCGAGCAGTACTTC.

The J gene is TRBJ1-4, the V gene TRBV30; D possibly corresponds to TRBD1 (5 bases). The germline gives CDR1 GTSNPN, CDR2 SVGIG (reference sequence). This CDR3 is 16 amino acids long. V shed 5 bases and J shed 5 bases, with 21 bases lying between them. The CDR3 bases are TGTGCCTGGTCGCGGGACCTGGTCGGGGCGAATGAAAAACTGTTTTTT. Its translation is CAWSRDLVGANEKLFF.

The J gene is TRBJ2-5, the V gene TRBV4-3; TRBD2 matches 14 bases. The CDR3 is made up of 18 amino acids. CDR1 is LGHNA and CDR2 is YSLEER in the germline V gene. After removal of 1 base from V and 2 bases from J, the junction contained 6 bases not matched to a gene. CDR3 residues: CASSQGVGTSGRQETQYF. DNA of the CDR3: TGCGCCAGCAGCCAAGGGGTTGGGACTAGCGGGAGACAAGAGACCCAGTACTTC.

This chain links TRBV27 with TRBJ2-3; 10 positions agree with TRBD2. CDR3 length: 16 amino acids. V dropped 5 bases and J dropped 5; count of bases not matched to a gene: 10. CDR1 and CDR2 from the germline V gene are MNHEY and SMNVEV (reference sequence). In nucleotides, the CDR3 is TGTGCCAGCAGTCAGGAAGCGGGGGGGCGGAGAGATACGCAGTATTTT. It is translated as CASSQEAGGRRDTQYF.

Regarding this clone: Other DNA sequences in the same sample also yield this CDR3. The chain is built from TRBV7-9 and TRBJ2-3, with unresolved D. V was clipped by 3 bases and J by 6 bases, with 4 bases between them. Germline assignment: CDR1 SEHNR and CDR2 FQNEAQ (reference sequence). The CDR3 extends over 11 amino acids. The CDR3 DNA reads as TGTGCCAGCAGCTTCTCGGATACGCAGTATTTT. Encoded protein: CASSFSDTQYF.

CDR3 sequence (DNA): TGTGCTACCCCCCCCGGGAGGTCGAACACCGGGGAGCTGTTTTTT. It codes for CATPPGRSNTGELFF. The gene calls are TRBV7-9 and TRBJ2-2; 7 bases fit TRBD2. CDR1 and CDR2 (germline): SEHNR, FQNEAQ (reference sequence). The CDR3 consists of 15 residues.

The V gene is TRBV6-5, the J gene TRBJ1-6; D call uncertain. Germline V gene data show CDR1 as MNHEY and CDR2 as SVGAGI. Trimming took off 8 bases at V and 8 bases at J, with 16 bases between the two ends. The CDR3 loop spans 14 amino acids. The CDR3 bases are TGTGCCAGCCACTCAACGGGGATGGATTCACCCCTCCACTTT. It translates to CASHSTGMDSPLHF.

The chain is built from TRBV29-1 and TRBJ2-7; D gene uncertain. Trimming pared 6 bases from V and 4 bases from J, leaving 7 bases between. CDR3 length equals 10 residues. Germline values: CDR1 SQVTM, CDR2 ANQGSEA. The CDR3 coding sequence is TGCAGCGTGGGCGAATACGAGCAGTACTTC. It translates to CSVGEYEQYF.

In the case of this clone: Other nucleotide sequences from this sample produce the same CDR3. The CDR3 is CASSETAYNSPLHF. The DNA for the CDR3 is TGTGCCAGCAGTGAGACGGCCTATAATTCACCCCTCCACTTT. The rearrangement uses TRBV6-1 and TRBJ1-6; no definite D call. The V and J ends lost 3 bases and 2 bases respectively, with 5 bases between them. From germline, CDR1 is MNHNS and CDR2 SASEGT. The CDR3 has 14 residues.